The 12 T cell receptor beta chains reported below all come from one sample, sequenced in a study of cytomegalovirus exposure and HLA in healthy donors. Primers included in the PCR were 60 Vbeta and 13 Jbeta primers. Using immunoSEQ multiplex PCR, the repertoire was profiled, and TCRdb retains in-frame clones only, with some absent. The top ten hold 2% to 2.5% of the sample, which has 180,000 or so clones, 79% seen once. The sequenced sample was PBMCs. These receptors originate from a woman in her 50s in good health and CMV-seronegative.

The chain combines TRBV6-5 with TRBJ2-3; 14 bases are a match to TRBD2. The CDR3 consists of 16 residues. V shed 4 bases, J shed 6 bases, and the junction held 6 bases outside the gene matches. Germline values: CDR1 MNHEY, CDR2 SVGAGI. The CDR3 loop is CASSSPTSGRDDTQYF. The CDR3 DNA is TGTGCCAGCAGTTCCCCGACTAGCGGGAGGGATGATACGCAGTATTTT.

The chain is built from TRBV9 and TRBJ2-2; 7 bases are a match to TRBD2. V lost 4 bases, J lost 5 bases, and 5 bases stayed unmatched. The CDR3 spans 14 residues. CDR1 is SGDLS and CDR2 is YYNGEE in the germline V gene. The CDR3 sequence: CASSRSGGTGELFF. CDR3 bases: TGTGCCAGCAGCCGGTCCGGGGGGACCGGGGAGCTGTTTTTT.

The chain employs TRBV30 and TRBJ1-6; 9 bases match TRBD1. The V gene end was trimmed by 4 bases and the J gene end by 7 bases; junction bases not matched to a gene: 8. Germline V lookup: CDR1 GTSNPN, CDR2 SVGIG (reference sequence). The CDR3 length is 15 residues. CDR3 region: CAWTKPGTGNSPLHF. CDR3 DNA: TGTGCCTGGACCAAACCCGGGACAGGGAATTCACCCCTCCACTTT.

This clone turned up a few times. The chain couples TRBV9 to TRBJ1-2, with D possibly TRBD1 on 6 matching bases. Germline V gives CDR1 SGDLS, CDR2 YYNGEE. The CDR3 is 16 amino acids. V lost 0 bases and J lost 0, with 12 bases in between. The CDR3 region is CASSVEGEPTNYGYTF. For the CDR3, the DNA is TGTGCCAGCAGCGTAGAGGGGGAGCCTACTAACTATGGCTACACCTTC. Complete variable domain (other parts from reference TRBV9 and TRBJ1-2): DSGVTQTPKHLITATGQRVTLRCSPRSGDLSVYWYQQSLDQGLQFLIQYYNGEERAKGNILERFSAQQFPDLHSELNLSSLELGDSALYFCASSVEGEPTNYGYTFGSGTRLTVV.

The chain has TRBV4-3 and TRBJ2-7, with D unclear. The CDR3 is made up of 15 amino acids. V lost 2 bases to trimming and J lost 4 bases, with 15 bases between them. In germline, CDR1 is LGHNA, CDR2 YSLEER. In DNA, the CDR3 is TGCGCCAGCAGCCAACTAGGAACACCGTCTTACGAGCAGTACTTC. Its translation: CASSQLGTPSYEQYF.

The CDR3 loop is CASSSSRDSLYGYTF. As DNA, the CDR3 is TGTGCCAGCAGCTCATCCCGGGACAGCCTCTATGGCTACACCTTC. The chain recombines TRBV7-3 with TRBJ1-2, with TRBD1 matching over 7 bases. CDR3 length: 15 residues. The germline gives CDR1 SGHTA, CDR2 FQGTGA. The V segment lost 4 bases and the J segment 4 bases; nucleotides outside the gene matches: 9.

This clone was observed a handful of times. The V call is TRBV28, the J call TRBJ1-6; D remains ambiguous. The CDR3 totals 18 residues. The V gene lost 1 base and the J gene lost 0 bases, with 13 bases spanning the gap. CDR1 is MDHEN and CDR2 is SYDVKM in the germline V gene. The CDR3 reads CASSLLRVQSSYNSPLHF. The CDR3, as DNA: TGTGCCAGCAGTTTATTACGGGTCCAAAGCTCCTATAATTCACCCCTCCACTTT.

V gene TRBV11-2 combines with J gene TRBJ2-1, with 10 bases matching TRBD2. The CDR3 consists of 17 residues. With V trimmed by 0 bases and J by 9 bases, 11 bases remained unmatched. The germline gives CDR1 SGHAT, CDR2 FQNNGV. As DNA, the CDR3 is TGTGCCAGCAGCTTAGACAGCGGGAGGGCCCGGACGGGTGAGCAGTTCTTC. Translating it yields CASSLDSGRARTGEQFF.

V and J are TRBV6-5 and TRBJ1-5; 11 nucleotides align to TRBD1. J gave up 4 bases and V 4 bases, and 3 bases lay outside the gene matches. The CDR3 loop spans 15 amino acids. Germline V gene lookup returns CDR1 MNHEY and CDR2 SVGAGI. CDR3 region: CASSSDRGLNQPQHF. Written as DNA, the CDR3 is TGTGCCAGCAGTTCGGACAGGGGGCTGAATCAGCCCCAGCATTTT.

This clone was seen a few times. This chain uses TRBV12-5 with TRBJ1-1; 7 bases fit TRBD1. Trimming at V came to 1 base and at J to 1 base, leaving 3 bases not matched to a gene. Germline V gives CDR1 LGHNT, CDR2 FRNRAP. The CDR3 runs 15 residues. The CDR3 loop is CASGLGRQGNTEAFF. The DNA of the CDR3 is TGTGCTAGTGGTTTGGGTCGACAGGGGAACACTGAAGCTTTCTTT.

The V call is TRBV27, the J call TRBJ2-3; weak D call: TRBD1 (6 bases). There are 14 residues in the CDR3. The germline V gene encodes CDR1 MNHEY and CDR2 SMNVEV (reference sequence). Trimming pared 6 bases from V and 6 bases from J, leaving 16 bases between. In DNA, the CDR3 is TGTGCCAGCAGGAAGACAGGTCCGGCGGATACGCAGTATTTT. Protein sequence: CASRKTGPADTQYF.

V gene TRBV6-1 combines with J gene TRBJ2-7; TRBD1 might be the D (5 bases). Germline-derived CDR1 and CDR2 are MNHNS and SASEGT. The germline V and J ends were trimmed by 2 bases and 5 bases, with 28 bases remaining between them. The CDR3 spans 19 residues. CDR3 region: CASSESGYQGTIIVHEQYF. CDR3 DNA: TGTGCCAGCAGTGAATCCGGGTACCAGGGTACTATAATAGTCCACGAGCAGTACTTC.